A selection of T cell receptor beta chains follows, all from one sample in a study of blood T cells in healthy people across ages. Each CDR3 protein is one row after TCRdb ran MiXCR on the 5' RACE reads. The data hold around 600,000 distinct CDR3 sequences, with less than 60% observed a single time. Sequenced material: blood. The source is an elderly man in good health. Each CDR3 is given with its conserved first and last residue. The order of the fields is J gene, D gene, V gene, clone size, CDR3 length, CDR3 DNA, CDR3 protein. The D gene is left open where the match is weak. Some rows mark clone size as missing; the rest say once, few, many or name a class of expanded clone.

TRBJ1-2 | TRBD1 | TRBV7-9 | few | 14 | TGTGCCAGCAGCGTGATTCAGGGGGTTAGCGGCTACACCTTC | CASSVIQGVSGYTF
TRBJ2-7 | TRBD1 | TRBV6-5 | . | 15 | TGTGCCAGCAGTCTCTATCCGGGACAGACCTACGAGCAGTACTTC | CASSLYPGQTYEQYF
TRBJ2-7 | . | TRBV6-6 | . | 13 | TGTGCCGGCACCTGGACAAGCTCCTACGAGCAGTACTTC | CAGTWTSSYEQYF
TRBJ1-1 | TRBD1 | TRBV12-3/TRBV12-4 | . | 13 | TGTGCCAGCAGTGGACAGGAAAACACTGAAGCTTTCTTT | CASSGQENTEAFF
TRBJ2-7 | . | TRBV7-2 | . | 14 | TGTGCCAGCAGTCTAATCCCCCCTCCATACGAGCAGTACTTC | CASSLIPPPYEQYF
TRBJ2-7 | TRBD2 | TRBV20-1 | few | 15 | TGCAGTGCTAGAAAGACTAGCGGGAGGGTTTACGAGCAGTACTTC | CSARKTSGRVYEQYF
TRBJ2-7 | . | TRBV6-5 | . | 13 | TGTGCCAGTAGTATGACAGCACCCTACGAGCAGTACTTC | CASSMTAPYEQYF
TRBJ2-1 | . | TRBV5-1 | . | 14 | TGCGCCAGCAGCTTGGATTTAGTAAACAATGAGCAGTTCTTC | CASSLDLVNNEQFF
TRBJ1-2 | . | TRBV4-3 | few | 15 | TGCGCCAGCAGCCAAGACGGAGGAAACGTACGGGGCTACACCTTC | CASSQDGGNVRGYTF
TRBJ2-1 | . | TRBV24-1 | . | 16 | TGTGCCACCAGTGATCTAGGGGCCACCTCCTACAATGAGCAGTTCTTC | CATSDLGATSYNEQFF
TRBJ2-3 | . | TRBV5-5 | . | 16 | TGTGCCAGCAGATCAGGGGGGGCCTCTAGCACAGATACGCAGTATTTT | CASRSGGASSTDTQYF